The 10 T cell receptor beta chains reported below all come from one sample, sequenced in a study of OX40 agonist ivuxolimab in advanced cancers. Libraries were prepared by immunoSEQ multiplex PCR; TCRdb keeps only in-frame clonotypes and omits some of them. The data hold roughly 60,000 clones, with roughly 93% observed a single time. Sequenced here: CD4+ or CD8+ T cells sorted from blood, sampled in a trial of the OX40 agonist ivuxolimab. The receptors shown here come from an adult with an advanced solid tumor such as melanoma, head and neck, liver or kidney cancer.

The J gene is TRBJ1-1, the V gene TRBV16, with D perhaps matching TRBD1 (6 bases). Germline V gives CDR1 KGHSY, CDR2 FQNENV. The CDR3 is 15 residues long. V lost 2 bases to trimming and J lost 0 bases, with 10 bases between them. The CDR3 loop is CASSQKGGLNTEAFF. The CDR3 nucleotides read TGTGCCAGCAGCCAAAAAGGGGGTCTGAACACTGAAGCTTTCTTT. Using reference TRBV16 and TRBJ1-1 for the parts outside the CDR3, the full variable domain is GEEVAQTPKHLVRGEGQKAKLYCAPIKGHSYVFWYQQVLKNEFKFLISFQNENVFDETGMPKERFSAKCLPNSPCSLEIQATKLEDSAVYFCASSQKGGLNTEAFFGQGTRLTVV.

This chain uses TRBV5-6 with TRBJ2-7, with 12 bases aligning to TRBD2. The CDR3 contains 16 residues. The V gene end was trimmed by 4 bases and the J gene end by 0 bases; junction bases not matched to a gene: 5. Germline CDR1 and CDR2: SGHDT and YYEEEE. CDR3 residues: CASSPGTSGHSYEQYF. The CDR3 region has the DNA TGTGCCAGCAGCCCCGGGACTAGCGGGCACTCCTACGAGCAGTACTTC.

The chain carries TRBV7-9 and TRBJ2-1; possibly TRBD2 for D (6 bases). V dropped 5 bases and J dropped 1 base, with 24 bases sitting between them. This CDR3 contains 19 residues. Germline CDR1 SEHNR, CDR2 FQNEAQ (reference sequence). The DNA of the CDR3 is TGTGCCAGCAGCGACCGGGACTTGGGTGGGAGAAAATCCTACAATGAGCAGTTCTTC. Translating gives CASSDRDLGGRKSYNEQFF.

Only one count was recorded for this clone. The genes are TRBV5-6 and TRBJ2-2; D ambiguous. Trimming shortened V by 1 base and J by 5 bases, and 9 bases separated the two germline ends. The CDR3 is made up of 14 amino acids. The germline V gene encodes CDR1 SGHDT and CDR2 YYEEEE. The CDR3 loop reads CASSLLSDTGELFF. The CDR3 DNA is TGTGCCAGCAGCTTGCTTAGTGATACCGGGGAGCTGTTTTTT.

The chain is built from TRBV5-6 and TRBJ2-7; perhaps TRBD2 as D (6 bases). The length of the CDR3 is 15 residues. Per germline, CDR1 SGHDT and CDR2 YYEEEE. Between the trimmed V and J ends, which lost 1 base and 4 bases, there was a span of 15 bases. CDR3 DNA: TGTGCCAGCAGCTTGTGGGGGGTGTACTCTTACGAGCAGTACTTC. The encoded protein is CASSLWGVYSYEQYF.

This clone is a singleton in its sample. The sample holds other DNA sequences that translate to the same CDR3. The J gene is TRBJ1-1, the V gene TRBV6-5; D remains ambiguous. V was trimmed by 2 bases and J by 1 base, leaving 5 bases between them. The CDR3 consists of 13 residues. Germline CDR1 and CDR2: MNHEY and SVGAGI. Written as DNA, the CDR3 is TGTGCCAGCAGTTACGGGTCGAACACTGAAGCTTTCTTT. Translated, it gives CASSYGSNTEAFF.

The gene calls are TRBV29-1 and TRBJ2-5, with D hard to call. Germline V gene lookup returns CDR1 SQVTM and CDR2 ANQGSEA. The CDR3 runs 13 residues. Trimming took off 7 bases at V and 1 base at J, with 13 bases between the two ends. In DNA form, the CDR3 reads TGCAGCGCACCTATCGGGTCCCAAGAGACCCAGTACTTC. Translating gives CSAPIGSQETQYF. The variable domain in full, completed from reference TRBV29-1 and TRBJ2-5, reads SAVISQKPSRDICQRGTSLTIQCQVDSQVTMMFWYRQQPGQSLTLIATANQGSEATYESGFVIDKFPISRPNLTFSTLTVSNMSPEDSSIYLCSAPIGSQETQYFGPGTRLLVL.

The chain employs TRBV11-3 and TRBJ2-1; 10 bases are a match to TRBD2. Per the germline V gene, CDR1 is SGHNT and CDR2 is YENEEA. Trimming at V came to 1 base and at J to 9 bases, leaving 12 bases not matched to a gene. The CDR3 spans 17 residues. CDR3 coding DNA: TGTGCCAGCAGCTTAGGCTCTGGGCTAGCGGGAGAGGGTGAGCAGTTCTTC. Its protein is CASSLGSGLAGEGEQFF.

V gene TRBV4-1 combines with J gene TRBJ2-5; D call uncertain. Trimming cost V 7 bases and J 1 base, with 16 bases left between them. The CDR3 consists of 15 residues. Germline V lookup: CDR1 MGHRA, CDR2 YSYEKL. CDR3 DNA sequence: TGCGCCAGCACCCCAGTGGCAGTCTCCCAAGAGACCCAGTACTTC. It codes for CASTPVAVSQETQYF.

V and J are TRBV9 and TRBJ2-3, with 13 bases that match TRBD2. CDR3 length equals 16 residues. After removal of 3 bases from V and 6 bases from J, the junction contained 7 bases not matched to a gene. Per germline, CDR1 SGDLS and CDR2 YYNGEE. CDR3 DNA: TGTGCCAGCAGCGGACCACTAGCGGGAGGGCCGGATACGCAGTATTTT. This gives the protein CASSGPLAGGPDTQYF.